Only a few counts were recorded for the clone carrying this T cell receptor (beta chain). Its antigen is not known. The sample belongs to a study of T cells after yellow fever vaccination. Study results and limitations: Overall, a small share of clonotypes was seen in both CD4 and CD8 compartments.

Germline trimming cut 6 bases from V and 8 bases from J; bases unmatched to any gene: 7. The CDR3 length is 13 residues. From germline, CDR1 is LNHDA and CDR2 SQIVND (reference sequence). TCRdb reprocessed the 5' RACE reads with MiXCR, giving one entry per CDR3 protein. In the table there are more than 350,000 distinct CDR3 sequences, around 10% of which are singletons. This specimen was PBMCs, taken on the day of the first yellow fever vaccination. The TCR sequence derives from a man between 18 and 29 years old who received the YFV17D yellow fever vaccine. The chain employs TRBV19 and TRBJ1-1, with 9 nucleotides matching TRBD1. The CDR3 DNA reads TGTGCCAGTAGGGGTGTACAGGGGGCCGAAGCTTTCTTT. Encoded protein: CASRGVQGAEAFF.